These T cell receptor beta chains were read from a single sample in a study of T cells in Graves' hyperthyroidism and ophthalmopathy. TCRdb called the multiplex PCR reads again in MiXCR, with one record for every CDR3 protein. The data contain approximately 690,000 distinct CDR3 sequences, under 25% of them seen just once; the ten biggest clones take up roughly 30%. Sequences were obtained from blood. The receptors originated from a young man with Graves' ophthalmopathy. CDR3s include the opening cysteine and the closing phenylalanine or tryptophan. D genes are given only for firm matches. Clone size is stated in some rows and not others, as once, few, many or a class when expanded.

D gene	clone size	V gene	J gene	CDR3 protein	CDR3 DNA
TRBD1	few	TRBV2	TRBJ2-3	CASTTGQGGSTDTQYF	TGTGCCAGCACTACCGGACAGGGGGGAAGCACAGATACGCAGTATTTT
TRBD2	-	TRBV11-1	TRBJ2-3	CASSFSGTSGRSTDTQYF	TGTGCCAGCAGCTTTTCCGGGACTAGCGGGAGAAGCACAGATACGCAGTATTTT
-	-	TRBV7-8	TRBJ2-3	CASSLRLPSRGRHTDTQYF	TGTGCCAGCAGCTTACGTCTGCCTAGTCGGGGGAGGCACACAGATACGCAGTATTTT
TRBD1	many	TRBV30	TRBJ1-2	CAWSLPGQRLWGYGYTF	TGTGCCTGGAGTCTACCGGGACAGCGTCTTTGGGGCTATGGCTACACCTTC
-	many	TRBV6-2/TRBV6-3	TRBJ2-7	CASSYVKRQATSSYEQYF	TGTGCCAGCAGTTACGTGAAGCGTCAGGCGACTAGCTCCTACGAGCAGTACTTC
-	many	TRBV7-8	TRBJ1-2	CASSLGGASNGVGYTF	TGTGCCAGCAGCTTAGGTGGGGCCTCCAATGGGGTTGGCTACACCTTC
TRBD2	many	TRBV27	TRBJ2-1	CASSTTRGGHTYNEQFF	TGTGCCAGCAGTACCACGCGGGGGGGCCACACCTACAATGAGCAGTTCTTC
-	few	TRBV5-1	TRBJ2-7	CASSLSVQAYEQYF	TGCGCCAGCAGCTTGTCGGTTCAGGCCTACGAGCAGTACTTC
TRBD2	few	TRBV2	TRBJ2-1	CASMGLAGDNEQFF	TGTGCCAGCATGGGGCTAGCGGGAGACAATGAGCAGTTCTTC
-	-	TRBV19	TRBJ2-3	CASSRIDTHTDTQYF	TGTGCCAGTAGTCGTATAGATACGCACACGGATACGCAGTATTTT
TRBD2	many	TRBV11-2	TRBJ2-3	CASSSPGTSGRALTDTQYF	TGTGCCAGCAGCTCACCCGGGACTAGCGGGAGGGCCCTCACAGATACGCAGTATTTT
-	many	TRBV3-1	TRBJ2-5	CASSQSLAEETQYF	TGTGCCAGCAGCCAGAGTCTAGCCGAAGAGACCCAGTACTTC
-	many	TRBV13	TRBJ2-7	CASSSHWTKYEQYF	TGTGCCAGCAGCTCGCACTGGACCAAGTACGAGCAGTACTTC
-	-	TRBV7-9	TRBJ1-5	CASSPEGSWPQHF	TGTGCCAGCAGCCCCGAGGGGTCCTGGCCCCAGCATTTT
-	-	TRBV18	TRBJ1-3	CASSPWDGNTIYF	TGTGCCAGCTCACCTTGGGATGGAAACACCATATATTTT
-	few	TRBV5-1	TRBJ2-7	CASSVPGTYEQYF	TGCGCCAGCAGCGTCCCCGGGACCTACGAGCAGTACTTC
-	many	TRBV6-1	TRBJ1-1	CASRDPPEGYSTEAFF	TGTGCCAGCAGAGATCCTCCAGAGGGGTATAGCACTGAAGCTTTCTTT
-	-	TRBV28	TRBJ2-7	CASSLWAGSFEQYF	TGTGCCAGCAGTTTATGGGCGGGATCTTTCGAGCAGTACTTC
TRBD2	many	TRBV5-6	TRBJ2-7	CASTFRLAGGFGEQYF	TGTGCCAGCACCTTTCGGCTAGCGGGAGGATTCGGCGAGCAGTACTTC
-	few	TRBV4-3	TRBJ1-5	CASSQDFSSRNQPQHF	TGCGCCAGCAGCCAAGATTTTTCCAGCCGCAATCAGCCCCAGCATTTT
-	-	TRBV6-1	TRBJ1-2	CASSVDRVASTNGYTF	TGTGCCAGCAGCGTTGATCGGGTCGCTTCCACCAATGGCTACACCTTC
-	few	TRBV20-1	TRBJ1-2	CSAVPSGGKSGYTF	TGCAGTGCCGTCCCCTCCGGGGGAAAATCTGGCTACACCTTC
-	once	TRBV5-1	TRBJ2-6	CASSLTGASGTNVLTF	TGCGCCAGCAGCTTGACAGGAGCCTCTGGGACCAACGTCCTGACTTTC